The clone carrying this TCR beta chain was detected only a few times. Its antigen is not known. The data were obtained in a study of T cells after yellow fever vaccination. The wider study: It was SMART-Seq v4 Ultra Low Input that prepared the fractions with low cell numbers. General study points: Only a minor proportion of clonotypes was detected across both CD4 and CD8 compartments. When the response was secondary, it was weaker but reached its peak faster, day 5 versus 15.

There are 15 residues in the CDR3. V dropped 3 bases and J dropped 3 bases, with 15 bases sitting between them. Germline CDR1 SGHVS, CDR2 FNYEAQ. Researchers made TCR cDNA using 5'RACE template switching, and this step added a universal primer site and UMIs. TCRdb used MiXCR to reprocess the 5' RACE reads, holding one entry per CDR3 protein. The sample records about 320,000 distinct CDR3 sequences, roughly 6.8% being singletons. Sequences were derived from PBMCs, sampled roughly 45 days after the first yellow fever vaccination. The receptor was isolated from a man aged 18 to 35 who received the YFV17D yellow fever vaccine. The chain links TRBV7-6 to TRBJ2-7; no clear D. CDR3 bases: TGTGCCAGCAGCTTTAAAGACACCAACCTCTACGAGCAGTACTTC. Its translation is CASSFKDTNLYEQYF.